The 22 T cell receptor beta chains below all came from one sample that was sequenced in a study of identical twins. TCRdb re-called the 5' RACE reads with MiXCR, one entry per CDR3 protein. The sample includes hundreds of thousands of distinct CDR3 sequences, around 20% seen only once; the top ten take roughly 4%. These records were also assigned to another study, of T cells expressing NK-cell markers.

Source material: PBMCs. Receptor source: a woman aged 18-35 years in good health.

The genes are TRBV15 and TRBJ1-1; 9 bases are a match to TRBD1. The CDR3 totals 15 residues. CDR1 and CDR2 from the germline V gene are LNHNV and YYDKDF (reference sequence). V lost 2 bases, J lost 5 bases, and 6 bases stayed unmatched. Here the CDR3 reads CATSRLDRGGTEAFF. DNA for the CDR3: TGTGCCACCAGCAGATTGGACAGGGGTGGAACTGAAGCTTTCTTT.

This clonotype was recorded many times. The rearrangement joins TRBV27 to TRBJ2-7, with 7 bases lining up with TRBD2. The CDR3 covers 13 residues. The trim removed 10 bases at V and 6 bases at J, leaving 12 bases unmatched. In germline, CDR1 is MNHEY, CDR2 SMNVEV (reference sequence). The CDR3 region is CATAREVWGEQYF. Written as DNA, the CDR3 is TGTGCCACCGCTCGGGAGGTGTGGGGCGAGCAGTACTTC.

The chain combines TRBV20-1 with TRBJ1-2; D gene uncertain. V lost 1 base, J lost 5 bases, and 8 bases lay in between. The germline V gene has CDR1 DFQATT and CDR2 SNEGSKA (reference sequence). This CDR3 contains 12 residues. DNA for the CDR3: TGCAGTGCTAGAGTAACGGAATATGGCTACACCTTC. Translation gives CSARVTEYGYTF.

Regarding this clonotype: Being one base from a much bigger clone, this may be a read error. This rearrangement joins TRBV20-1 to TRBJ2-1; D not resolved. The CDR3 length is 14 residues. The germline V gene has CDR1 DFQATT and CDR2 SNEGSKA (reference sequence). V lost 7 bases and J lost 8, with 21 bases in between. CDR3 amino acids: CSVYRVTAIDEQFF. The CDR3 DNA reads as TGCAGTGTTTATCGAGTTACCGCCATCGATGAGCAGTTCTTC.

In DNA form, the CDR3 reads TGTGCCAGCAGTTTATTCACAGGGGGCGCGAGCGAGCAGTACTTC. Protein product: CASSLFTGGASEQYF. The chain employs TRBV27 and TRBJ2-7, with TRBD1 matching 9 bases. CDR1 is MNHEY and CDR2 is SMNVEV in the germline V gene (reference sequence). V lost 1 base and J lost 6; bases outside the gene matches: 7. CDR3 size: 15 residues.

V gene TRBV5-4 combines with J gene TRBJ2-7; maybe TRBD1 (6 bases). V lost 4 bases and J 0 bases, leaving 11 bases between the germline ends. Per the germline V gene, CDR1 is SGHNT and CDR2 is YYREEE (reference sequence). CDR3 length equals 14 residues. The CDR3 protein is CASSTKTGSYEQYF. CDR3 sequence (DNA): TGTGCCAGCAGCACCAAGACAGGCTCCTACGAGCAGTACTTC.

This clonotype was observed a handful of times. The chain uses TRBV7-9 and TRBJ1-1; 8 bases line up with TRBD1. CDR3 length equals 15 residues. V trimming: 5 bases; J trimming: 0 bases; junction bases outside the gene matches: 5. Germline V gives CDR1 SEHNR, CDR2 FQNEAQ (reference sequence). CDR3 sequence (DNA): TGTGCCAGCAGCCAATGGGGACAGGTGAACACTGAAGCTTTCTTT. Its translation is CASSQWGQVNTEAFF.

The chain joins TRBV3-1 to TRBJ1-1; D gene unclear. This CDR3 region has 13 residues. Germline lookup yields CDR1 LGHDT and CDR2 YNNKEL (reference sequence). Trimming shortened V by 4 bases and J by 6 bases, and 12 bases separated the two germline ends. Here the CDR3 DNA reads TGTGCCAGCAGCCCCCACAGATGGGCTGAAGCTTTCTTT. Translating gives CASSPHRWAEAFF.

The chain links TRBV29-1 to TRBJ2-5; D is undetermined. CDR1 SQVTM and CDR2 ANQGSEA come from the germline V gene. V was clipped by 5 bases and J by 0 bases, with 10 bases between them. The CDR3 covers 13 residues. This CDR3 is CSVMSLYQETQYF. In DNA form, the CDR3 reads TGCAGCGTTATGTCTCTGTACCAAGAGACCCAGTACTTC.

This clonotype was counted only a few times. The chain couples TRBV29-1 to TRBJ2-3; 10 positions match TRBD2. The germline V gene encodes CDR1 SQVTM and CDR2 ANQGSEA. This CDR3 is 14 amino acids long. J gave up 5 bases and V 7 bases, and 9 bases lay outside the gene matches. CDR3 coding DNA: TGCAGCGGGGGAGCGGGAGGGCCAGGAGATACGCAGTATTTT. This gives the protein CSGGAGGPGDTQYF.

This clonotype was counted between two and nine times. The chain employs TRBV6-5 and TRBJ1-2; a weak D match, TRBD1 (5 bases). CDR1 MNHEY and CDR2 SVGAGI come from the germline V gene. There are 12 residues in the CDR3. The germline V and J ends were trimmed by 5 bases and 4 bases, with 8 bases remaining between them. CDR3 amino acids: CASSNQGYGYTF. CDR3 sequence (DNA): TGTGCCAGCAGTAACCAGGGCTATGGCTACACCTTC.

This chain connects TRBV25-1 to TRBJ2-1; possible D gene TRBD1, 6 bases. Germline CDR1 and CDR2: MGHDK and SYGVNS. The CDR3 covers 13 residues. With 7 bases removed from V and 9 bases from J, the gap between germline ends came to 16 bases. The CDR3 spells CASKARQDGEQFF. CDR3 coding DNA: TGTGCCAGCAAGGCCCGACAGGACGGTGAGCAGTTCTTC.

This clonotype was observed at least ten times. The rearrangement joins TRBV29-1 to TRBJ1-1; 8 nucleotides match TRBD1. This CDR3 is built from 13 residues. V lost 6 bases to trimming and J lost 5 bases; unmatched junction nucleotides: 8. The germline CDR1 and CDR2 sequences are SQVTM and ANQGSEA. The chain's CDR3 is CSVFAGGWTEAFF. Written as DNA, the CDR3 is TGCAGCGTCTTCGCAGGGGGCTGGACTGAAGCTTTCTTT.

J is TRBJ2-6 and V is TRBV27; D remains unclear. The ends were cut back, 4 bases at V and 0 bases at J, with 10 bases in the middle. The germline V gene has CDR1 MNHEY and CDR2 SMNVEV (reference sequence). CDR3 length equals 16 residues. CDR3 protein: CASSWYWSSGANVLTF. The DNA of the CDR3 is TGTGCCAGCAGTTGGTATTGGAGCTCTGGGGCCAACGTCCTGACTTTC.

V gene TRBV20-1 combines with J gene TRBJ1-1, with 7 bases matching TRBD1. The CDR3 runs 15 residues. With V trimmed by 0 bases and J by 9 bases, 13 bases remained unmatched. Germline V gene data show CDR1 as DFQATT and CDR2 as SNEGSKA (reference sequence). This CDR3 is CSARDRIRGTDKAFF. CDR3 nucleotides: TGCAGTGCTAGAGATCGGATTCGTGGGACAGACAAAGCTTTCTTT.

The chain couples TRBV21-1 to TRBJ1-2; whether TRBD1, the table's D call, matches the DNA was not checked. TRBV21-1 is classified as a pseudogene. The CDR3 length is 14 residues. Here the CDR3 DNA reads TGTGCCAGCAGCAACTGGACAGGGGCGGAGGGCTACACCTTC. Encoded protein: CASSNWTGAEGYTF.

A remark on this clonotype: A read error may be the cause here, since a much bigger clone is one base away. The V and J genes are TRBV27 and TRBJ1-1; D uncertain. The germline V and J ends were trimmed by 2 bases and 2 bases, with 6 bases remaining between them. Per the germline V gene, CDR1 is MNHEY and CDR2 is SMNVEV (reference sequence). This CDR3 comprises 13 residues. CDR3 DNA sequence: TGTGCCAGCAGTTTAAGGGATAACACTGAAGCTTTCTTT. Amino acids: CASSLRDNTEAFF.

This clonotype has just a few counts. The CDR3, as DNA: TGTGCCACCGATGAAAACAGGGGGCGCGTCCACGAGCAGTACTTC. Translating gives CATDENRGRVHEQYF. The chain joins TRBV6-1 to TRBJ2-7, with TRBD1 identical over 9 bases. This CDR3 is 15 amino acids long. J gave up 5 bases and V 10 bases, and 15 bases lay outside the gene matches. The germline V gene has CDR1 MNHNS and CDR2 SASEGT.

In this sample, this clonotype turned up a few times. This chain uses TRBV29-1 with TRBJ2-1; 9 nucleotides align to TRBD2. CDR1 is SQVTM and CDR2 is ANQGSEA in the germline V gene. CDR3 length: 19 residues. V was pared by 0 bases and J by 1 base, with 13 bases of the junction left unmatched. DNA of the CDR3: TGCAGCGTTGAAGATCTGGTAGCGGGGGTTGTTAGGTCCTACAATGAGCAGTTCTTC. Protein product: CSVEDLVAGVVRSYNEQFF.

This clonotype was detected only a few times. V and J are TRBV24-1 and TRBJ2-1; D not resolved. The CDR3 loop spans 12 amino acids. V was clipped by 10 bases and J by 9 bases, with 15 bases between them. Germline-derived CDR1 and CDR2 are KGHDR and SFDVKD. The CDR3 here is CATSRGSSEQFF. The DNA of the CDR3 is TGTGCCACTTCCCGTGGCTCCAGTGAGCAGTTCTTC.

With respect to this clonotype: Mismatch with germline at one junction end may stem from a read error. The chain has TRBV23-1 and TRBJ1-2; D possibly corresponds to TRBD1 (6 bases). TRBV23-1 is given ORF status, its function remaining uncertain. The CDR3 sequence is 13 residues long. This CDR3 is CARLGGQVYGYTF. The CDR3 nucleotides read TGCGCCAGATTAGGGGGTCAGGTCTATGGCTACACTTTC.

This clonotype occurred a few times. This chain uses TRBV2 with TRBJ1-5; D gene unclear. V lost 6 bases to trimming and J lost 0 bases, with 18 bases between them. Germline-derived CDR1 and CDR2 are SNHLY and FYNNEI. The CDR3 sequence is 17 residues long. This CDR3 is CASSQSTVIDSNQPQHF. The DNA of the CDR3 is TGTGCCAGCAGCCAATCCACGGTGATAGATAGCAATCAGCCCCAGCATTTT.